Listed here are 22 T cell receptor beta chains from one sample, sequenced in a study of OX40 agonist ivuxolimab in advanced cancers. The method was immunoSEQ multiplex PCR; TCRdb's version includes in-frame clones alone and lacks a portion of them. The data hold 85,000 to 130,000 clones, with approximately 90% observed a single time. This material consisted of CD4+ or CD8+ T cells sorted from blood, taken in a trial of the OX40 agonist ivuxolimab. These receptors were obtained from an adult with an advanced solid tumor such as melanoma, head and neck, liver or kidney cancer.

This chain uses TRBV7-2 with TRBJ1-3; possible D gene TRBD1, 6 bases. The CDR3 loop spans 15 amino acids. V dropped 6 bases and J dropped 2 bases, with 14 bases sitting between them. Germline CDR1 and CDR2: SGHTA and FQGNSA. This CDR3 is CASRTQGLPGNTIYF. DNA of the CDR3: TGTGCCAGCAGGACGCAGGGGCTTCCTGGAAACACCATATATTTT.

V gene TRBV30 combines with J gene TRBJ1-1, with a possible D match to TRBD1 (6 bases). The germline V gene has CDR1 GTSNPN and CDR2 SVGIG (reference sequence). This CDR3 is 14 amino acids long. V dropped 5 bases and J dropped 3 bases, with 16 bases sitting between them. In nucleotides, the CDR3 is TGTGCCTGGGGGAAGGGGGGAGTATACACTGAAGCTTTCTTT. It yields the protein CAWGKGGVYTEAFF.

V is TRBV18 and J is TRBJ1-2; perhaps TRBD1 as D (5 bases). The CDR3 consists of 13 residues. Germline V gives CDR1 KGHSH, CDR2 LQKENI. The V and J ends lost 2 bases and 7 bases respectively, with 11 bases between them. The CDR3: CASSPEGAFGYTF. The CDR3 DNA reads as TGTGCCAGCTCACCAGAAGGGGCTTTTGGCTACACCTTC.

The table lists this clone with a count of one. V is TRBV6-5 and J is TRBJ1-2; TRBD1 is a possible D gene (5 bases). CDR1 and CDR2 (germline): MNHEY, SVGAGI. V gave up 6 bases and J gave up 2 bases, with 16 bases separating them. The CDR3 is 15 amino acids. In nucleotides, the CDR3 is TGTGCCAGCAGAAACCCGGGACGGGGGAACTATGGCTACACCTTC. It specifies CASRNPGRGNYGYTF.

The chain links TRBV5-5 to TRBJ2-1; 8 nucleotides align to TRBD2. The germline CDR1 and CDR2 sequences are SGHKS and YYEKEE (reference sequence). V gave up 4 bases and J gave up 0 bases; unmatched junction bases: 6. The CDR3 is 16 residues long. The CDR3, as DNA: TGTGCCAGCAGCAGAATAGCGGGACCCTCCTACAATGAGCAGTTCTTC. It translates to CASSRIAGPSYNEQFF. Supplemented by reference TRBV5-5 and TRBJ2-1, the full variable domain reads DAGVTQSPTHLIKTRGQQVTLRCSPISGHKSVSWYQQVLGQGPQFIFQYYEKEERGRGNFPDRFSARQFPNYSSELNVNALLLGDSALYLCASSRIAGPSYNEQFFGPGTRLTVL.

The chain recombines TRBV6-6 with TRBJ1-1; no firm D call. V was clipped by 5 bases and J by 7 bases, with 14 bases between them. CDR1 and CDR2 (germline): MNHNY, SVGAGI (reference sequence). The CDR3 consists of 13 residues. CDR3 sequence (DNA): TGTGCCAGCAGTGCGGAAGTTAAAAATGAAGCTTTCTTT. Protein sequence: CASSAEVKNEAFF.

The genes are TRBV10-1 and TRBJ2-7, with 10 bases fitting TRBD1. V was pared by 5 bases and J by 4 bases, with 11 bases of the junction left unmatched. CDR1 and CDR2 from the germline V gene are WNHNN and SYGVQD (reference sequence). This CDR3 is 16 amino acids long. The CDR3 nucleotides read TGCGCCAGCAGTAGCGGGACAGGGGTTCAGGGATACGAGCAGTACTTC. Translation gives CASSSGTGVQGYEQYF.

V is TRBV19 and J is TRBJ1-4, with no clear D. Germline V gives CDR1 LNHDA, CDR2 SQIVND (reference sequence). The CDR3 has 13 amino acids. Trimming left V 5 bases short and J 8 bases short, with 12 bases between. Written as DNA, the CDR3 is TGTGCCAGTAGTCTAGGCCTGGTCGAAAAACTGTTTTTT. Translated, it gives CASSLGLVEKLFF.

A few counts support this clone. This sequence joins TRBV29-1 and TRBJ2-7, with 8 bases lining up with TRBD2. Unmatched junction bases numbered 3, after V lost 8 bases and J lost 0 bases. This CDR3 contains 12 residues. The germline V gene encodes CDR1 SQVTM and CDR2 ANQGSEA. The chain's CDR3 is CSFSGNSYEQYF. The CDR3 DNA reads TGCAGCTTTAGCGGGAACTCCTACGAGCAGTACTTC.

Details on this clone: A junction end diverges from the germline sequence, so it may reflect a read error. This chain uses TRBV6-5 with TRBJ2-5, with D unresolved. Germline loops: CDR1 MNHEY, CDR2 SVGAGI. The CDR3 has 13 residues. The CDR3 spells CASRYYEEETQYF. In DNA, the CDR3 is TGTGCCAGCAGGTACTACGAGGAAGAGACCCAGTACTTC.

The chain recombines TRBV9 with TRBJ2-5, with 11 bases fitting TRBD1. The CDR3 is 15 amino acids. With 3 bases clipped from V and 5 bases from J, the junction kept 6 bases outside the gene matches. Germline V gene data show CDR1 as SGDLS and CDR2 as YYNGEE. CDR3 amino acids: CASSAWTGGTETQYF. DNA of the CDR3: TGTGCCAGCAGCGCGTGGACAGGGGGCACGGAGACCCAGTACTTC.

V is TRBV7-8 and J is TRBJ2-7; D is unclear. Trimming took off 3 bases at V and 2 bases at J, with 11 bases between the two ends. Germline V gene lookup returns CDR1 SGHVS and CDR2 FQNEAQ. This CDR3 is 14 amino acids long. Written as DNA, the CDR3 is TGTGCCAGCAGCTTGCAAAGCGTCGCCTACGAGCAGTACTTC. Encoded protein: CASSLQSVAYEQYF.

The genes are TRBV6-1 and TRBJ1-2; no reliable D call. Germline assignment: CDR1 MNHNS and CDR2 SASEGT. The CDR3 sequence is 12 residues long. V lost 7 bases, J lost 1 base, and 7 bases lay in between. CDR3 protein: CASIKVNYGYTF. In nucleotides, the CDR3 is TGTGCCAGCATCAAGGTTAACTATGGCTACACCTTC.

V and J are TRBV7-6 and TRBJ2-5; D ambiguous. CDR3 length: 14 residues. Trimming took off 8 bases at V and 5 bases at J, with 18 bases between the two ends. Germline loops: CDR1 SGHVS, CDR2 FNYEAQ. In DNA, the CDR3 is TGTGCCAGCGCCCCCGGCCCCATATTTGAGACCCAGTACTTC. Protein product: CASAPGPIFETQYF.

This chain links TRBV6-6 with TRBJ2-7; D is unclear. This CDR3 comprises 16 residues. Trimming pared 6 bases from V and 1 base from J, leaving 19 bases between. Germline V gene sequence: CDR1 MNHNY, CDR2 SVGAGI (reference sequence). In DNA, the CDR3 is TGTGCCAGCAGCCCGCCCCCCCTTATACGATCCTACGAGCAGTACTTC. Encoded protein: CASSPPPLIRSYEQYF.

This chain uses TRBV7-9 with TRBJ2-5; perhaps TRBD1 as D (6 bases). Per germline, CDR1 SEHNR and CDR2 FQNEAQ (reference sequence). The CDR3 length is 15 residues. V was cut by 5 bases and J by 6 bases, with 19 bases left in between. The CDR3 here is CASSQGTNVGKTQYF. CDR3 DNA sequence: TGTGCCAGCAGCCAAGGGACAAATGTAGGGAAGACCCAGTACTTC. The full variable domain, in which reference TRBV7-9 and TRBJ2-5 provide the parts outside the CDR3, is DTGVSQNPRHKITKRGQNVTFRCDPISEHNRLYWYRQTLGQGPEFLTYFQNEAQLEKSRLLSDRFSAERPKGSFSTLEIQRTEQGDSAMYLCASSQGTNVGKTQYFGPGTRLLVL.

V gene TRBV19 combines with J gene TRBJ2-1, with 10 nucleotides matching TRBD2. The CDR3 runs 15 residues. The ends lost 7 bases at V and 7 bases at J; junction bases unmatched: 10. Germline CDR1 LNHDA, CDR2 SQIVND (reference sequence). CDR3 nucleotides: TGTGCCAGTACCCGAGGGGTAGCGGGAGGAAATGAGCAGTTCTTC. Amino acid sequence: CASTRGVAGGNEQFF.

The gene calls are TRBV18 and TRBJ1-1; 9 bases fit TRBD1. V lost 2 bases to trimming and J lost 6 bases; unmatched junction nucleotides: 4. Germline V CDR1 and CDR2: KGHSH, LQKENI. This CDR3 comprises 14 residues. The CDR3 here is CASSPEQGASEAFF. The CDR3 DNA sequence: TGTGCCAGCTCACCAGAACAGGGGGCATCTGAAGCTTTCTTT.

This chain joins TRBV5-1 and TRBJ2-7, with TRBD2 matching over 8 bases. This CDR3 is built from 14 residues. Looked up from germline, CDR1 is SGHRS and CDR2 is YFSETQ. V lost 3 bases and J lost 2; bases outside the gene matches: 4. The CDR3 DNA follows: TGCGCCAGCAGCTCCACTAGCGGAGCCTACGAGCAGTACTTC. It specifies CASSSTSGAYEQYF.

CDR3 sequence (DNA): TGTGCCAGCAGTACAACAATGACAATCAGCACAGATACGCAGTATTTT. Translated: CASSTTMTISTDTQYF. V gene TRBV28 combines with J gene TRBJ2-3; no firm D call. Trimming removed 5 bases at V and 0 bases at J, with 15 bases between. This CDR3 is built from 16 residues. Germline V gives CDR1 MDHEN, CDR2 SYDVKM.

The rearrangement links TRBV5-4 to TRBJ1-4, with TRBD1 matching 7 bases. The germline V gene encodes CDR1 SGHNT and CDR2 YYREEE (reference sequence). The CDR3 extends over 16 amino acids. V dropped 3 bases and J dropped 5; count of bases not matched to a gene: 10. This CDR3 is CASSSGGGRSNEKLFF. The CDR3 DNA reads TGTGCCAGCAGCTCAGGGGGGGGAAGGTCGAATGAAAAACTGTTTTTT. Using reference TRBV5-4 and TRBJ1-4 for the parts outside the CDR3, the full variable domain is ETGVTQSPTHLIKTRGQQVTLRCSSQSGHNTVSWYQQALGQGPQFIFQYYREEENGRGNFPPRFSGLQFPNYSSELNVNALELDDSALYLCASSSGGGRSNEKLFFGSGTQLSVL.

The V and J genes are TRBV18 and TRBJ2-1; 9 bases are a match to TRBD2. The CDR3 is 17 residues long. V shed 4 bases and J 0 bases; nucleotides not matched to a gene: 7. Germline CDR1 is KGHSH and CDR2 is LQKENI. CDR3 sequence: CASSLSGSQSSYNEQFF. Here the CDR3 DNA reads TGTGCCAGCTCACTTAGCGGGAGCCAGAGCTCCTACAATGAGCAGTTCTTC.